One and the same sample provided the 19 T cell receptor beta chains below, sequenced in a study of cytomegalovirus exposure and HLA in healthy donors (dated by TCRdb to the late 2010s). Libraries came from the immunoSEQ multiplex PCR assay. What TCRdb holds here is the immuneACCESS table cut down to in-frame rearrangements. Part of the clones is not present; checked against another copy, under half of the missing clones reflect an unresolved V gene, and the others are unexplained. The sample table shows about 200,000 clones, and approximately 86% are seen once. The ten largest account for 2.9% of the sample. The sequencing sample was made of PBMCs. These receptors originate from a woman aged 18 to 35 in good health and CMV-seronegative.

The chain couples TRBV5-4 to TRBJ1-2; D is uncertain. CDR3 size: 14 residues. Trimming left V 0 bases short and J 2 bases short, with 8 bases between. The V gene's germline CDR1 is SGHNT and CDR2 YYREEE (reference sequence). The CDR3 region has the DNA TGTGCCAGCAGCTTGGGTGAGGCCAACTATGGCTACACCTTC. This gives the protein CASSLGEANYGYTF.

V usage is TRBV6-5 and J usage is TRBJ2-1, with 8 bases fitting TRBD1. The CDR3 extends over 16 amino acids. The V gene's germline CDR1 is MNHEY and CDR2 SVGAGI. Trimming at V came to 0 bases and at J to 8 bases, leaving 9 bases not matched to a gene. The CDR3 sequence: CASSYSCPGGDDEQFF. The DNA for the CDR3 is TGTGCCAGCAGTTACTCTTGCCCAGGGGGCGATGATGAGCAGTTCTTC.

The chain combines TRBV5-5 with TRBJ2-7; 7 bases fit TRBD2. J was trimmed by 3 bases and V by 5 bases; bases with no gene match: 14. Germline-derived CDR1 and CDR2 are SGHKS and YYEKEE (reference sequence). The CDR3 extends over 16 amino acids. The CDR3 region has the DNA TGTGCCAGCAGTTTCGAAGCACAGCGGGGAATCTACGAGCAGTACTTC. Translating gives CASSFEAQRGIYEQYF.

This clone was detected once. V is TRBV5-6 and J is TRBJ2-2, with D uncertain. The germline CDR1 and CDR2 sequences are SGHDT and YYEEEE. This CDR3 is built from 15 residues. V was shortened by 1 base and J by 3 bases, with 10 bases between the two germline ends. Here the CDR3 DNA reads TGTGCCAGCAGCTTGCGCCTAGGTGACACCGGGGAGCTGTTTTTT. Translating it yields CASSLRLGDTGELFF.

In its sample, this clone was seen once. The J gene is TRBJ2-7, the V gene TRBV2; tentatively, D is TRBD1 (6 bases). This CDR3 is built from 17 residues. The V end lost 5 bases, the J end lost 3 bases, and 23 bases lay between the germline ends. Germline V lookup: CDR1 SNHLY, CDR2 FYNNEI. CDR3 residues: CASSYRSGTLGGYEQYF. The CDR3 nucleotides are TGTGCCAGCAGTTACCGTTCCGGGACACTAGGCGGCTACGAGCAGTACTTC.

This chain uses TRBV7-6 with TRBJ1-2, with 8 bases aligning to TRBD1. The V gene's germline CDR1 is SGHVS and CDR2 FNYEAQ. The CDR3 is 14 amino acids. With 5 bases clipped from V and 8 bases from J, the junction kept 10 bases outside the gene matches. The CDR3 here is CASSALQGADGYTF. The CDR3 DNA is TGTGCCAGCAGCGCCTTGCAGGGGGCTGACGGCTACACCTTC.

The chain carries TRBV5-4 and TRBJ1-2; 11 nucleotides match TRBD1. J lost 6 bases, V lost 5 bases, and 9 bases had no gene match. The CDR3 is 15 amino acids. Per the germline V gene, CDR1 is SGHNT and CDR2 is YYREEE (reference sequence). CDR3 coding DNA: TGTGCCAGCAGTTTCAAACCGGGACAGGGGGATGGCTACACCTTC. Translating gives CASSFKPGQGDGYTF.

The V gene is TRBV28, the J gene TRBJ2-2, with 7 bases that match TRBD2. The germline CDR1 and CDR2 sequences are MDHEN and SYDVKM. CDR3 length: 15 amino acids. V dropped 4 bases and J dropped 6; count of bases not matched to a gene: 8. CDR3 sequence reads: CASSSVRGLAGELFF. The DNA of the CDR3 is TGTGCCAGCAGTTCGGTGCGGGGGTTAGCCGGGGAGCTGTTTTTT.

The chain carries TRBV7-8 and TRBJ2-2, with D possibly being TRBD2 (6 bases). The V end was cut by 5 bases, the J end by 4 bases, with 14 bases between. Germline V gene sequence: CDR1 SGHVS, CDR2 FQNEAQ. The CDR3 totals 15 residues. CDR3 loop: CASSLGWGGTGELFF. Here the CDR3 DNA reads TGTGCCAGCAGCCTCGGATGGGGAGGCACCGGGGAGCTGTTTTTT. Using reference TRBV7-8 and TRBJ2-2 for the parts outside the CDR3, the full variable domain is GAGVSQSPRYKVAKRGQDVALRCDPISGHVSLFWYQQALGQGPEFLTYFQNEAQLDKSGLPSDRFFAERPEGSVSTLKIQRTQQEDSAVYLCASSLGWGGTGELFFGEGSRLTVL.

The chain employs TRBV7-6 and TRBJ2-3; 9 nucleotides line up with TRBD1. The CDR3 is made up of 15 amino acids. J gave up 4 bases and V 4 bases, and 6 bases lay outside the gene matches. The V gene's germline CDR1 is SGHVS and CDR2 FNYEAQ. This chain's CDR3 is CASSSGQGSSDTQYF. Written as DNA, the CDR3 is TGTGCCAGCAGCTCAGGACAGGGGAGTTCAGATACGCAGTATTTT.

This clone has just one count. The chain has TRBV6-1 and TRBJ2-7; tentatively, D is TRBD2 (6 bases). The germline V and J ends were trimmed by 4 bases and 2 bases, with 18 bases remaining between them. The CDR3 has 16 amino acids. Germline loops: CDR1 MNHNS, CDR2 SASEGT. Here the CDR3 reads CASSGYLRDFAYEQYF. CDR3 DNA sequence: TGTGCCAGCAGTGGATACCTCCGGGACTTTGCCTACGAGCAGTACTTC.

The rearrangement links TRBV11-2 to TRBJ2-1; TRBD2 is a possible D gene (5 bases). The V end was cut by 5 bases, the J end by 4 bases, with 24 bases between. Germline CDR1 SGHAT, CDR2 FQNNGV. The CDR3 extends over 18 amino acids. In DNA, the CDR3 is TGTGCCAGCAGCCACCCGTATCCAGCGGACGACAATTACAATGAGCAGTTCTTC. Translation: CASSHPYPADDNYNEQFF.

CDR3: CASSFGVGTDTQYF. CDR3 DNA: TGTGCCAGCAGTTTCGGAGTCGGCACAGATACGCAGTATTTT. The chain is built from TRBV27 and TRBJ2-3; D is unclear. The CDR3 length is 14 residues. CDR1 and CDR2 from the germline V gene are MNHEY and SMNVEV (reference sequence). With 3 bases removed from V and 1 base from J, the gap between germline ends came to 8 bases.

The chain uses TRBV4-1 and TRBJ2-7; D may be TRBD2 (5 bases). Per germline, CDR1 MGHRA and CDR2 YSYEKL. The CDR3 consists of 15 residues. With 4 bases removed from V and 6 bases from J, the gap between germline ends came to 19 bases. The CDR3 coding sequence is TGCGCCAGCAGCCCTACCCCGGGATCGATTGGCGAGCAGTACTTC. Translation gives CASSPTPGSIGEQYF.

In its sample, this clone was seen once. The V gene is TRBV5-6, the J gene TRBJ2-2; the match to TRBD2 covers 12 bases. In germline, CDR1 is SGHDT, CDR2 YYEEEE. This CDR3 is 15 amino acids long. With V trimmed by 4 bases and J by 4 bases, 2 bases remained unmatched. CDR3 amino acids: CASSPSGRGTGELFF. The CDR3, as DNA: TGTGCCAGCAGCCCTAGCGGGAGGGGCACCGGGGAGCTGTTTTTT.

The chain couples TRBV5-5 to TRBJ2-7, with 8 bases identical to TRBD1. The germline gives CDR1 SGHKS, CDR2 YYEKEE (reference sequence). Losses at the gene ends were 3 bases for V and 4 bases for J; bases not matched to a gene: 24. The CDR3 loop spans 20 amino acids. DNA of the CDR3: TGTGCCAGCAGCTCCAATTCGAGCCCACGCCACCGACAGGGGATGTACGAGCAGTACTTC. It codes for CASSSNSSPRHRQGMYEQYF.

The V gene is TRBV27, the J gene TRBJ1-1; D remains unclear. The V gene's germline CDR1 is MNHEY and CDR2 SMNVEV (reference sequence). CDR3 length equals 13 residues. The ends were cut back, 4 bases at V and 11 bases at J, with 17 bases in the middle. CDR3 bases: TGTGCCAGCAGTTCCGGACTTTTCTTGGGGGCTTTCTTT. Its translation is CASSSGLFLGAFF.

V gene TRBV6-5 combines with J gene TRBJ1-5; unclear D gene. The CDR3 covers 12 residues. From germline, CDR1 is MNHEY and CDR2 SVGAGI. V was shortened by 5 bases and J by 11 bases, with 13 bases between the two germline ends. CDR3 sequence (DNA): TGTGCCAGCAGTAACGGGGATTTGACCCAGCATTTT. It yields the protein CASSNGDLTQHF.

DNA for the CDR3: TGTGCCAGCGACACGCTCTCTCTAATGAAGACCCAGTACTTC. Translating gives CASDTLSLMKTQYF. The chain combines TRBV27 with TRBJ2-5, with D uncertain. The CDR3 covers 14 residues. The germline V gene encodes CDR1 MNHEY and CDR2 SMNVEV (reference sequence). V lost 8 bases and J 6 bases, leaving 19 bases between the germline ends.